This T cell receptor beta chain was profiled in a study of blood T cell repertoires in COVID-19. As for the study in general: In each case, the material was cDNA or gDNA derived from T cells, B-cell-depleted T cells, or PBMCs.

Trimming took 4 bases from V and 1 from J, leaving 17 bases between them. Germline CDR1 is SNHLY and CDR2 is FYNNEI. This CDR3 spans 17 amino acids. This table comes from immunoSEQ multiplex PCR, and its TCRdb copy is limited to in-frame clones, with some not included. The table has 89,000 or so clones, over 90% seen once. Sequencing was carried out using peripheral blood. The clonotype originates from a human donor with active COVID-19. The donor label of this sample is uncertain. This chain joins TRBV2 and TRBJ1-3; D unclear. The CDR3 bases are TGTGCCAGCAGTGCGGCGGGCAGAGTCGTTTCTGGAAACACCATATATTTT. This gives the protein CASSAAGRVVSGNTIYF.